These 3 T cell receptor beta chains share one sample of origin, sequenced in a study of blood T cells in healthy people across ages (dated by TCRdb to the mid-2010s). Libraries were constructed by 5' RACE. For sequencing, an Illumina HiSeq 2500 was employed. The second PCR ran for roughly 7 to 12 cycles and used a J-beta primer mix along with a sample-barcoded 5' primer. In-frame beta chains were kept once TCRdb had trimmed the public reads at Q25 with fastp and called clones with MiXCR. Rows merge per CDR3 protein into single entries with the most common DNA and genes. This sample holds about 1.6 million distinct CDR3 sequences; 30% to 35% were observed only once. The ten largest clones capture around 11% of the sample. Sequenced material: blood. Source of these receptors: a woman under 40 in good health.

This clonotype occurred a few times. The V gene is TRBV9, the J gene TRBJ2-3, with 9 bases lining up with TRBD2. CDR1 SGDLS and CDR2 YYNGEE come from the germline V gene. Trimming took 4 bases from V and 0 from J; bases not matched to a gene: 12. CDR3 length: 18 residues. The CDR3 reads CASSLPSGTILSTDTQYF. The CDR3 DNA follows: TGTGCCAGCAGCCTGCCTAGCGGGACCATCCTTAGCACAGATACGCAGTATTTT.

This clonotype showed up just a few times. An end of the junction does not agree with germline; a read error may underlie this. The V call is TRBV7-2, the J call TRBJ2-1; 13 nucleotides match TRBD2. CDR3 size: 16 residues. Germline V CDR1 and CDR2: SGHTA, FQGNSA. In DNA form, the CDR3 reads TGTGCCGGCAGCATGACTAGCGGGGGGCTCTACAATGAGCAGTTCTTC. This gives the protein CAGSMTSGGLYNEQFF.

CDR3 DNA: TGCAGTGCGCCGGGACAGGGGGCTGGTGAGCAGTTCTTC. It is translated as CSAPGQGAGEQFF. The V and J genes are TRBV20-1 and TRBJ2-1; 12 nucleotides match TRBD1. The CDR3 loop spans 13 amino acids. The V gene's germline CDR1 is DFQATT and CDR2 SNEGSKA (reference sequence). The J segment lost 9 bases and the V segment lost 6 bases, leaving 6 bases of the junction unmatched.